Listed below are T cell receptor beta chains from one sample, sequenced in a study of spatial heterogeneity in lung cancer. TCRdb recomputed calls from the 5' RACE reads with MiXCR, one row per CDR3 protein. This sample has some 2,000 distinct CDR3 sequences, with approximately 8.2% found just once. The sequencing used lung tumor tissue, collected at surgery. These receptors originate from a male donor with early-stage non-small cell lung cancer. The CDR3 runs from the conserved cysteine through the conserved F or W. D genes are given only for firm matches.

j_gene: TRBJ2-5; v_gene: TRBV5-1; d_gene: NA; CDR3aa: CASSLGTPLGTQYF
j_gene: TRBJ1-1; v_gene: TRBV5-1; d_gene: NA; CDR3aa: CASSEVESLGWGAEAFF
j_gene: TRBJ2-5; v_gene: TRBV28; d_gene: NA; CDR3aa: CACSLDGLVRTQYF
j_gene: TRBJ2-3; v_gene: TRBV20-1; d_gene: NA; CDR3aa: CSATRLTDTQYF
j_gene: TRBJ2-2; v_gene: TRBV18; d_gene: NA; CDR3aa: CASSPRSTGELFF
j_gene: TRBJ2-5; v_gene: TRBV30; d_gene: NA; CDR3aa: CAWSRRGHPQETQYF
j_gene: TRBJ2-7; v_gene: TRBV18; d_gene: NA; CDR3aa: CASSPQSTYEQYF
j_gene: TRBJ1-3; v_gene: TRBV18; d_gene: NA; CDR3aa: CASSPDRPNSGNTIYF
j_gene: TRBJ2-5; v_gene: TRBV12-3/TRBV12-4; d_gene: TRBD2; CDR3aa: CASSPGTSGGEETQYF
j_gene: TRBJ2-7; v_gene: TRBV7-9; d_gene: TRBD1; CDR3aa: CASSPDREIYEQYF
j_gene: TRBJ2-7; v_gene: TRBV2; d_gene: TRBD2; CDR3aa: CASSGGLAGSEQYF
j_gene: TRBJ2-7; v_gene: TRBV6-6; d_gene: NA; CDR3aa: CASSYSGGRGEQYF
j_gene: TRBJ2-2; v_gene: TRBV12-3/TRBV12-4; d_gene: NA; CDR3aa: CASSLHTGELFF
j_gene: TRBJ1-1; v_gene: TRBV12-3/TRBV12-4; d_gene: NA; CDR3aa: CASSTGTQTTEAFF
j_gene: TRBJ2-5; v_gene: TRBV11-2; d_gene: NA; CDR3aa: CASSLQTDQETQYF
j_gene: TRBJ2-5; v_gene: TRBV6-1; d_gene: NA; CDR3aa: CASQRTDETQYF
j_gene: TRBJ2-3; v_gene: TRBV4-3; d_gene: TRBD2; CDR3aa: CASSQDSARAGGRTDTQYF
j_gene: TRBJ2-7; v_gene: TRBV7-2; d_gene: TRBD2; CDR3aa: CATQLSRSGLADYEQYF
j_gene: TRBJ2-1; v_gene: TRBV24-1; d_gene: NA; CDR3aa: CATSDQLGANEQFF
j_gene: TRBJ1-5; v_gene: TRBV20-1; d_gene: NA; CDR3aa: CSARDGTTSNQPQHF
j_gene: TRBJ1-1; v_gene: TRBV5-1; d_gene: TRBD1; CDR3aa: CASSYGTANTEAFF
j_gene: TRBJ2-2; v_gene: TRBV6-5; d_gene: NA; CDR3aa: CASSPDTGELFF
j_gene: TRBJ1-2; v_gene: TRBV6-5; d_gene: NA; CDR3aa: CASRAEYGYTF
j_gene: TRBJ2-7; v_gene: TRBV11-2; d_gene: TRBD1; CDR3aa: CASSLGFTRQGEQYF
j_gene: TRBJ2-2; v_gene: TRBV20-1; d_gene: NA; CDR3aa: CSASPGHINTGELFF
j_gene: TRBJ2-7; v_gene: TRBV5-4; d_gene: TRBD2; CDR3aa: CASSTGLAASYEQYF
j_gene: TRBJ1-2; v_gene: TRBV24-1; d_gene: NA; CDR3aa: CATSDPGTQANYGYTF
j_gene: TRBJ2-6; v_gene: TRBV5-1; d_gene: TRBD1; CDR3aa: CASSVTGAGANVLTF
j_gene: TRBJ1-6; v_gene: TRBV28; d_gene: NA; CDR3aa: CASSPGQIHNSPLHF
j_gene: TRBJ2-1; v_gene: TRBV5-1; d_gene: TRBD2; CDR3aa: CASSLATLAGAFVNEQFF
j_gene: TRBJ2-7; v_gene: TRBV3-1; d_gene: NA; CDR3aa: CASSQGSTYYEQYF
j_gene: TRBJ2-7; v_gene: TRBV6-6; d_gene: NA; CDR3aa: CAAEDGPGLTF
j_gene: TRBJ2-1; v_gene: TRBV5-6; d_gene: TRBD1; CDR3aa: CASSSDRAKGQFF
j_gene: TRBJ1-2; v_gene: TRBV5-4; d_gene: NA; CDR3aa: CASSLDQETGYTF
j_gene: TRBJ2-7; v_gene: TRBV5-1; d_gene: NA; CDR3aa: CASSRNSLSYEQYF
j_gene: TRBJ2-1; v_gene: TRBV7-3; d_gene: TRBD2; CDR3aa: CASSLEPSGYNEQFF
j_gene: TRBJ2-1; v_gene: TRBV7-2; d_gene: NA; CDR3aa: CASSKNRDNEQFF
j_gene: TRBJ2-7; v_gene: TRBV7-8; d_gene: TRBD1; CDR3aa: CASSARTGVRYEQYF
j_gene: TRBJ2-7; v_gene: TRBV27; d_gene: NA; CDR3aa: CASSPTPWEQYF
j_gene: TRBJ2-1; v_gene: TRBV30; d_gene: NA; CDR3aa: CAWSARGPQQFF
j_gene: TRBJ1-4; v_gene: TRBV3-1; d_gene: NA; CDR3aa: CASSQGPRELFF
j_gene: TRBJ2-4; v_gene: TRBV7-2; d_gene: NA; CDR3aa: CASSLDSGGGIQYF
j_gene: TRBJ2-7; v_gene: TRBV7-9; d_gene: NA; CDR3aa: CASSGAGTASYEQYF
j_gene: TRBJ2-1; v_gene: TRBV5-1; d_gene: NA; CDR3aa: CASSSETDSPYNEQFF
j_gene: TRBJ2-1; v_gene: TRBV11-2; d_gene: TRBD2; CDR3aa: CASRWNRGGESDEQFF
j_gene: TRBJ2-7; v_gene: TRBV7-2; d_gene: NA; CDR3aa: CASSSADSLYEQYF
j_gene: TRBJ2-3; v_gene: TRBV2; d_gene: NA; CDR3aa: CASLAERTDTQYF
j_gene: TRBJ2-1; v_gene: TRBV4-1; d_gene: TRBD2; CDR3aa: CASSQGLAGVSEQFF
j_gene: TRBJ2-7; v_gene: TRBV7-2; d_gene: NA; CDR3aa: CASSLSVSYEQYF
j_gene: TRBJ2-1; v_gene: TRBV2; d_gene: NA; CDR3aa: CASSGDEQFF
j_gene: TRBJ2-7; v_gene: TRBV12-3/TRBV12-4; d_gene: NA; CDR3aa: CASSQTQTEQYF
j_gene: TRBJ1-1; v_gene: TRBV19; d_gene: NA; CDR3aa: CASSQDRDTEAFF